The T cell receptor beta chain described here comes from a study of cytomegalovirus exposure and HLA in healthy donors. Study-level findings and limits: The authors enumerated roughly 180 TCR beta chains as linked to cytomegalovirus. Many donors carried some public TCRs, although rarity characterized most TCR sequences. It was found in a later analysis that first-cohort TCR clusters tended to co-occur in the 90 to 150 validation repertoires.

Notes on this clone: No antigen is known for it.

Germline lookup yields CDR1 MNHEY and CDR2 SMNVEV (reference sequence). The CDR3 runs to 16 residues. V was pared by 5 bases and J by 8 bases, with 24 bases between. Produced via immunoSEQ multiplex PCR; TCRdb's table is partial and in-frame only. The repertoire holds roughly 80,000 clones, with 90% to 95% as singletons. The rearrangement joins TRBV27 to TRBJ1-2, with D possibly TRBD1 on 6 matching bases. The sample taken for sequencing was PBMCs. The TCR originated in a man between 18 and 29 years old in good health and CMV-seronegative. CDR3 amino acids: CASSPSHTTGTGGYTF. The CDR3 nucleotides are TGTGCCAGCAGTCCCTCCCATACAACAGGGACGGGAGGCTACACCTTC.